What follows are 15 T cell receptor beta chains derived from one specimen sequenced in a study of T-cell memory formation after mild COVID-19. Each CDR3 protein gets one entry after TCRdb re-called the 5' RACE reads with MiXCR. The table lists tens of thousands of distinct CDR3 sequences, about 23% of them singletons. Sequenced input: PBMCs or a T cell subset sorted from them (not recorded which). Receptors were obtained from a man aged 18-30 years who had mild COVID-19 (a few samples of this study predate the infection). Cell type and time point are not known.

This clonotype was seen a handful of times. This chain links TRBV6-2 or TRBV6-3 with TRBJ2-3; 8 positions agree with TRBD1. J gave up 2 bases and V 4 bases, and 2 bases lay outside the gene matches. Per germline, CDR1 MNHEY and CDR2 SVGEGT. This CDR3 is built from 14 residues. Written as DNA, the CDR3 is TGTGCCAGCAGTTTGGGACAGGCCACAGATACGCAGTATTTT. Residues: CASSLGQATDTQYF.

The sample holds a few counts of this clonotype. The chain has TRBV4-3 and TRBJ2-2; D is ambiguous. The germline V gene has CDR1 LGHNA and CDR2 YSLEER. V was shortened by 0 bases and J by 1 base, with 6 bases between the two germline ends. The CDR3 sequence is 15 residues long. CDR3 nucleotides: TGCGCCAGCAGCCAAGAGTGGCGGAACACCGGGGAGCTGTTTTTT. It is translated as CASSQEWRNTGELFF.

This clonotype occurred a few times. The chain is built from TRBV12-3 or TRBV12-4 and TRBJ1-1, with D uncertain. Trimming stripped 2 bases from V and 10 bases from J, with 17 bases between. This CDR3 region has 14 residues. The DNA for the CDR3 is TGTGCCAGCAGTTTATCCACGGACCGTTCGACAGCTTTCTTT. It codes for CASSLSTDRSTAFF.

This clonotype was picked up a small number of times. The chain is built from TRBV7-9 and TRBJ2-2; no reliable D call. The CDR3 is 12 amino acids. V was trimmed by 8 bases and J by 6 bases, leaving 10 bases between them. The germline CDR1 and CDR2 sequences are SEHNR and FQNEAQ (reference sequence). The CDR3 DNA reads TGTGCCAGCCCCTCACCCGCCGGGGAGCTGTTTTTT. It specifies CASPSPAGELFF.

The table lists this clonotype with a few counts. CDR3 in DNA: TGCAGTGCCAGGGTACAGGGGGACACTGAAGCTTTCTTT. As protein: CSARVQGDTEAFF. This sequence joins TRBV20-1 and TRBJ1-1, with 8 bases matching TRBD1. With 6 bases clipped from V and 3 bases from J, the junction kept 6 bases outside the gene matches. Per germline, CDR1 DFQATT and CDR2 SNEGSKA (reference sequence). This CDR3 is built from 13 residues.

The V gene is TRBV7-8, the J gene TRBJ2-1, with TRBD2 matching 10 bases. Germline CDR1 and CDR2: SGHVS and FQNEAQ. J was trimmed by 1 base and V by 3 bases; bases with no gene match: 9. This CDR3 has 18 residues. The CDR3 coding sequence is TGTGCCAGCAGCTTCCTAGCGGGGGTACCCGGGTCCTACAATGAGCAGTTCTTC. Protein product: CASSFLAGVPGSYNEQFF.

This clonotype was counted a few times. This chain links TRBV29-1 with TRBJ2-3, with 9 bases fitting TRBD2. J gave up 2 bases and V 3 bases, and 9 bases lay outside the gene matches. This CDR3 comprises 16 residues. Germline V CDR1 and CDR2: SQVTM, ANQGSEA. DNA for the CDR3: TGCAGCGTTGATCGGCTGGCGGGGGGGGACACAGATACGCAGTATTTT. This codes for CSVDRLAGGDTDTQYF.

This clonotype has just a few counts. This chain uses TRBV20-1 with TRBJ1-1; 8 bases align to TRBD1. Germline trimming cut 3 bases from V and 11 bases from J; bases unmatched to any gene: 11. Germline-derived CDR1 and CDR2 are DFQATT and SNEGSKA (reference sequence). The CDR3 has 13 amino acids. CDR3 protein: CSARPLTGVGAFF. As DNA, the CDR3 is TGCAGTGCTAGGCCCTTGACAGGGGTGGGGGCTTTCTTT.

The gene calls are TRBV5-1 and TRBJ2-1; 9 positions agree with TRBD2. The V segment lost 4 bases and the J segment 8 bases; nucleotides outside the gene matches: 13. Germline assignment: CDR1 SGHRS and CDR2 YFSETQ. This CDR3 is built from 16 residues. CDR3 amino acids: CASSRLGGGAGDEQFF. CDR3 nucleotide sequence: TGCGCCAGCAGCCGTCTAGGCGGGGGGGCCGGGGATGAGCAGTTCTTC.

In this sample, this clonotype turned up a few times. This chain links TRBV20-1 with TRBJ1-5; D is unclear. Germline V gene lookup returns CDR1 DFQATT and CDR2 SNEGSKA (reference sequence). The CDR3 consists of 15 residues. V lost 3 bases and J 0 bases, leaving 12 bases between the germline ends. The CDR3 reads CSARAAVDSNQPQHF. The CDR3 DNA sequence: TGCAGTGCTAGGGCCGCGGTGGATAGCAATCAGCCCCAGCATTTT.

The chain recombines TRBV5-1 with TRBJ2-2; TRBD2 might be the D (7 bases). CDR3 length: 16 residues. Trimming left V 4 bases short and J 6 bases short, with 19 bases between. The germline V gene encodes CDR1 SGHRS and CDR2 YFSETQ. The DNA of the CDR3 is TGCGCCAGCAGCCCTTACTCGGGGGGCGTACCCGGGGAGCTGTTTTTT. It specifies CASSPYSGGVPGELFF.

DNA for the CDR3: TGTGCCAGCAGCTGGCTGGGACAGAACTACGAGCAGTACGTC. It yields the protein CASSWLGQNYEQYV. This chain links TRBV5-5 with TRBJ2-7; the match to TRBD1 covers 7 bases. The CDR3 length is 14 residues. Trimming took 3 bases from V and 3 from J; bases not matched to a gene: 6. Germline lookup yields CDR1 SGHKS and CDR2 YYEKEE (reference sequence).

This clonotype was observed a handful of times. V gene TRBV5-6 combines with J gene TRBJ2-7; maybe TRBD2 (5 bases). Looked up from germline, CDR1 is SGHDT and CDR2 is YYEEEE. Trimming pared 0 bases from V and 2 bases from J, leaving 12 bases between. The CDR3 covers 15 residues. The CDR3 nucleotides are TGTGCCAGCAGCTTGGGGGCCCGGAGGCCCTACGAGCAGTACGTC. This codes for CASSLGARRPYEQYV.

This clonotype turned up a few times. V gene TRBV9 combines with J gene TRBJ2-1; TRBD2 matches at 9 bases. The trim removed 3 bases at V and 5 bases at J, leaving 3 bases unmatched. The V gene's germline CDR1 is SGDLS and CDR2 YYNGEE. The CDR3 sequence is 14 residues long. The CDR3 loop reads CASSGGGADNEQFF. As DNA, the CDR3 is TGTGCCAGCAGCGGCGGGGGGGCGGACAATGAGCAGTTCTTC.

CDR3 coding DNA: TGTGCCAGCAGTTACGAGATGAACGGGGAGACCCAGTACTTC. This codes for CASSYEMNGETQYF. The genes are TRBV6-6 and TRBJ2-5; D gene unclear. Trimming left V 2 bases short and J 5 bases short, with 12 bases between. This CDR3 contains 14 residues. Germline V gene sequence: CDR1 MNHNY, CDR2 SVGAGI (reference sequence).